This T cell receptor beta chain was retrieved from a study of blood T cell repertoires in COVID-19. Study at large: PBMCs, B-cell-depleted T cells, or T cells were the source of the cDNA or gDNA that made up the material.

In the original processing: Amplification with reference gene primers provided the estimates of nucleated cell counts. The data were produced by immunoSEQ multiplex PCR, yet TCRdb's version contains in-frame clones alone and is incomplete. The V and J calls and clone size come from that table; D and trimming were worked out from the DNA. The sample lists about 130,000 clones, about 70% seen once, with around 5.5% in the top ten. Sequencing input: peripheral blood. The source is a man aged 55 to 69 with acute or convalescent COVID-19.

CDR3 sequence reads: CASSQPGLAGGDTQYF. CDR3 sequence (DNA): TGTGCCAGCAGCCAACCGGGACTAGCGGGAGGAGATACGCAGTATTTT. V and J are TRBV4-2 and TRBJ2-3; 15 bases are a match to TRBD2. Germline lookup yields CDR1 LGHNA and CDR2 YNFKEQ. The CDR3 loop spans 16 amino acids. The V gene end was trimmed by 2 bases and the J gene end by 5 bases; junction bases not matched to a gene: 2.